This TCR beta chain was captured in a study of response to subunit inactivated influenza vaccine. This clonotype has just a few counts. Its antigen is not identified. TCRdb re-called the RT-PCR reads with MiXCR, one entry per CDR3 protein. Of fewer than 550,000 distinct CDR3 sequences listed, less than 30% are singletons. Study-level findings and limits: The authors offered the suggestion that each seasonal influenza vaccination recruits few new T cells.

The V and J ends lost 6 bases and 6 bases, in that order; junction bases with no gene match: 8. The CDR3 has 15 residues. This TCR came from a middle-aged man who received an inactivated influenza vaccine. The chain links TRBV12-3 or TRBV12-4 to TRBJ2-3, with TRBD2 matching over 11 bases. The sequencing used CD4+ T cells sorted from PBMCs, collected 5 days after vaccination. The CDR3 protein is CASRPLAGGGDTQYF. DNA for the CDR3: TGTGCCAGCAGACCTCTAGCGGGGGGTGGGGATACGCAGTATTTT.